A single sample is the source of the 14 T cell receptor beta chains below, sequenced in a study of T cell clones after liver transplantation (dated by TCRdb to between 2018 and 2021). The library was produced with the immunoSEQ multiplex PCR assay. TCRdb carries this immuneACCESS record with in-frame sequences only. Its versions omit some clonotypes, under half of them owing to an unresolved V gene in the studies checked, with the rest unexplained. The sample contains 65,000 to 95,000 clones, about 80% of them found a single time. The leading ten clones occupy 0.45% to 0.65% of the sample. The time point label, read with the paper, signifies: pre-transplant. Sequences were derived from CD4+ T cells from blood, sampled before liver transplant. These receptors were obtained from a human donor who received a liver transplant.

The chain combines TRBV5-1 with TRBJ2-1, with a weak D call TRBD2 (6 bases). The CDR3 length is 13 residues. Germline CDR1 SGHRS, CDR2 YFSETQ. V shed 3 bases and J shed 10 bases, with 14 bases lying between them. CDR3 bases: TGCGCCAGCAGCTCCCAACCCGGAGGGGAGCAGTTCTTC. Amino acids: CASSSQPGGEQFF. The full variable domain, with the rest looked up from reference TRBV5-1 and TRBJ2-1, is KAGVTQTPRYLIKTRGQQVTLSCSPISGHRSVSWYQQTPGQGLQFLFEYFSETQRNKGNFPGRFSGRQFSNSRSEMNVSTLELGDSALYLCASSSQPGGEQFFGPGTRLTVL.

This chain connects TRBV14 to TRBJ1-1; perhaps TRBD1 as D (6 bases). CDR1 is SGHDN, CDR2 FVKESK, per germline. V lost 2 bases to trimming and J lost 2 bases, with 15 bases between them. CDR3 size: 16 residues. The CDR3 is CASSQIKGGGNTEAFF. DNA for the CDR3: TGTGCCAGCAGCCAAATTAAGGGGGGAGGAAACACTGAAGCTTTCTTT.

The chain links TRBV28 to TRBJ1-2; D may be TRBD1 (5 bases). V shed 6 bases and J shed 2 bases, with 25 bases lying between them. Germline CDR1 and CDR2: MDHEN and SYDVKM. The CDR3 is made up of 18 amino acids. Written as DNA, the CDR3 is TGTGCCAGCAGACGTTGGTTGCTGGGACCTCGGTCGAACTATGGCTACACCTTC. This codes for CASRRWLLGPRSNYGYTF.

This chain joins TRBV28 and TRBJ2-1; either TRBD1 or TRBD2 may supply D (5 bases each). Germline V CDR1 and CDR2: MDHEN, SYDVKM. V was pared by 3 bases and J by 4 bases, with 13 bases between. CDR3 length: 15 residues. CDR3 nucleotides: TGTGCCAGCAGTTTCCCCGGGGCGGTTTACAATGAGCAGTTCTTC. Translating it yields CASSFPGAVYNEQFF.

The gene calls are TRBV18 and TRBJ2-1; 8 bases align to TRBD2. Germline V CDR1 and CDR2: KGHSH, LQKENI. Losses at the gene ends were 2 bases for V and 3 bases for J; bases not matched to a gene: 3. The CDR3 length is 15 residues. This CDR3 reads CASSPYSGSYNEQFF. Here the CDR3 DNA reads TGTGCCAGCTCACCATACAGCGGGAGCTACAATGAGCAGTTCTTC.

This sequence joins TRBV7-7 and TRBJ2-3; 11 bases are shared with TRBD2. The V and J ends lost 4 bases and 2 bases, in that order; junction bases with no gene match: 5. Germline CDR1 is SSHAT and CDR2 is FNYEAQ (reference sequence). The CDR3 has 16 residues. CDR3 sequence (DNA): TGTGCCAGCAGCTCAGGGACTAGCGGTTTCACAGATACGCAGTATTTT. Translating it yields CASSSGTSGFTDTQYF.

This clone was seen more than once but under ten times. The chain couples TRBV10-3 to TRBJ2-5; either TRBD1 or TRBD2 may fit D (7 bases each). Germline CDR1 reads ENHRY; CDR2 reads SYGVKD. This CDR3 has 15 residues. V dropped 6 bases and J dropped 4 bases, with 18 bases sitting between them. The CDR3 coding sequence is TGTGCCATCAGCTTACGACAGGGCGGGGGAGAGACCCAGTACTTC. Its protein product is CAISLRQGGGETQYF.

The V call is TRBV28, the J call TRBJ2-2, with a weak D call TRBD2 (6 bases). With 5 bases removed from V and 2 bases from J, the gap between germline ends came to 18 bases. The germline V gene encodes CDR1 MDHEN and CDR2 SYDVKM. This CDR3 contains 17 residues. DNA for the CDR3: TGTGCCAGCAGTCAGAGGAGGGCTAGCGTAAACACCGGGGAGCTGTTTTTT. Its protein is CASSQRRASVNTGELFF. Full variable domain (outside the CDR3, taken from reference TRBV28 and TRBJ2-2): DVKVTQSSRYLVKRTGEKVFLECVQDMDHENMFWYRQDPGLGLRLIYFSYDVKMKEKGDIPEGYSVSREKKERFSLILESASTNQTSMYLCASSQRRASVNTGELFFGEGSRLTVL.

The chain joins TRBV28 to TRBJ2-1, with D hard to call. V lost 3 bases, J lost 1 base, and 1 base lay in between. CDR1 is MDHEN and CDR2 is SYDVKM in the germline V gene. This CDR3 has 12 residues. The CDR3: CASSFSYNEQFF. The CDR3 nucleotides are TGTGCCAGCAGTTTTTCCTACAATGAGCAGTTCTTC. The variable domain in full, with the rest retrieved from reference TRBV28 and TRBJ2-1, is DVKVTQSSRYLVKRTGEKVFLECVQDMDHENMFWYRQDPGLGLRLIYFSYDVKMKEKGDIPEGYSVSREKKERFSLILESASTNQTSMYLCASSFSYNEQFFGPGTRLTVL.

CDR3 protein: CASSGGNNQPQHF. In DNA, the CDR3 is TGTGCCAGCAGTGGGGGAAACAATCAGCCCCAGCATTTT. The chain has TRBV2 and TRBJ1-5; D call uncertain. Germline V gives CDR1 SNHLY, CDR2 FYNNEI. There are 13 residues in the CDR3. V lost 4 bases, J lost 3 bases, and 7 bases lay in between.

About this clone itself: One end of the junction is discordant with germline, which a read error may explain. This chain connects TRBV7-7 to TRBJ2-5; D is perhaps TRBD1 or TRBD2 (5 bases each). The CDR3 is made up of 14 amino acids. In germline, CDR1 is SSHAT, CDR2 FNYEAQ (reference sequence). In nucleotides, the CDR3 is TGTGCTAGCAGCTGGGGGATAGGGGAAGAGACCCAGTACTTC. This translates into CASSWGIGEETQYF.

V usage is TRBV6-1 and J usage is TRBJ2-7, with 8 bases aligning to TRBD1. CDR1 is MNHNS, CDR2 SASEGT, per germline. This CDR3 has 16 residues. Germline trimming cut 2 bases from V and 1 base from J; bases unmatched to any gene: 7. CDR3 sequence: CASSEMGGQGSYEQYF. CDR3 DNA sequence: TGTGCCAGCAGTGAAATGGGAGGACAGGGATCCTACGAGCAGTACTTC.

CDR3 region: CASEGGGVPYEQYF. The CDR3 DNA reads as TGTGCCTCAGAGGGGGGAGGGGTCCCCTACGAGCAGTACTTC. The chain employs TRBV2 and TRBJ2-7, with a tentative D call TRBD2 (7 bases). V shed 11 bases and J shed 2 bases, with 19 bases lying between them. The CDR3 runs 14 residues. Germline CDR1 reads SNHLY; CDR2 reads FYNNEI.

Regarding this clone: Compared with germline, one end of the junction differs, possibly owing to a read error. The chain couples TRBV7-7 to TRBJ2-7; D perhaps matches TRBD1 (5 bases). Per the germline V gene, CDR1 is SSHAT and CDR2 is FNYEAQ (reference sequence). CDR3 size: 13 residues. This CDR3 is CASSPPGIYEQYF. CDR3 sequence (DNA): TGTGCTAGCAGCCCCCCAGGGATCTACGAGCAGTACTTC. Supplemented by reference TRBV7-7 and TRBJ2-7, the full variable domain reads GAGVSQSPRYKVTKRGQDVTLRCDPISSHATLYWYQQALGQGPEFLTYFNYEAQPDKSGLPSDRFSAERPEGSISTLTIQRTEQRDSAMYRCASSPPGIYEQYFGPGTRLTVT.